The rows below give T cell receptor beta chains drawn from one sample of a study of shared clonotypes between healthy human individuals. Here immunoSEQ multiplex PCR was the method, and the copy in TCRdb shows in-frame clones only, minus some. Altogether some 2 million clones are present, 95% being singletons, with the ten largest covering 0.1% to 0.15%. Sequenced input: naive CD4+ T cells sorted from blood. Receptor source: a man between 18 and 35 years old in good health. Both conserved end residues are part of each CDR3. Fields, in order: D gene, clone size, V gene, J gene, CDR3 DNA, CDR3 protein. D genes are given only for firm matches. Clone size is given for some rows only: seen once, a few or many times, or a class if the clone is expanded.

d_gene: TRBD2
abundance: -
v_gene: TRBV6-5
j_gene: TRBJ2-5
CDR3nt: TGTGCCAGCAGTTACTCGCCCCGGGGGGGGCGGGAGACCCAGTACTTC
CDR3aa: CASSYSPRGGRETQYF

d_gene: -
abundance: -
v_gene: TRBV2
j_gene: TRBJ2-7
CDR3nt: TGTGCCAGCAGGGCGGACAGTGCGGCGACCTACGAGCAGTACTTC
CDR3aa: CASRADSAATYEQYF

d_gene: -
abundance: -
v_gene: TRBV19
j_gene: TRBJ2-7
CDR3nt: TGTGCCAGTAGTATAGTACAGGGCGCGGAGCAGTACTTC
CDR3aa: CASSIVQGAEQYF

d_gene: TRBD2
abundance: -
v_gene: TRBV2
j_gene: TRBJ2-7
CDR3nt: TGTGCCAGCAGTGGGAGCGGGACCTCCTACGAGCAGTACTTC
CDR3aa: CASSGSGTSYEQYF

d_gene: TRBD2
abundance: -
v_gene: TRBV27
j_gene: TRBJ2-3
CDR3nt: TGTGCCAGCAGCAATTTCCTAGCGGCGTCAAGGGTTAGCACAGATACGCAGTATTTT
CDR3aa: CASSNFLAASRVSTDTQYF

d_gene: -
abundance: -
v_gene: TRBV30
j_gene: TRBJ2-3
CDR3nt: TGTGCCTGGGCGGAGACAGATACGCAGTATTTT
CDR3aa: CAWAETDTQYF

d_gene: -
abundance: -
v_gene: TRBV7-2
j_gene: TRBJ1-6
CDR3nt: TGTGCCAGCAGCTTCTACCCCGGGACCGTCATCTATAATTCACCCCTCCACTTT
CDR3aa: CASSFYPGTVIYNSPLHF

d_gene: TRBD1
abundance: -
v_gene: TRBV7-2
j_gene: TRBJ2-4
CDR3nt: TGTGCCAGCAGCTTAGGTTTGTCAGGGGGCCCGGGAGCCAAAAACATTCAGTACTTC
CDR3aa: CASSLGLSGGPGAKNIQYF

d_gene: TRBD1
abundance: -
v_gene: TRBV6-5
j_gene: TRBJ2-7
CDR3nt: TGTGCCAGCAAGCAAATCGGGACAGGGGTCCACGAGCAGTACTTC
CDR3aa: CASKQIGTGVHEQYF

d_gene: -
abundance: -
v_gene: TRBV5-4
j_gene: TRBJ1-2
CDR3nt: TGTGCCAGCAGCTTGGACCTAGGCAGGGGCGCCCATGGCTACACCTTC
CDR3aa: CASSLDLGRGAHGYTF

d_gene: -
abundance: -
v_gene: TRBV30
j_gene: TRBJ2-1
CDR3nt: TGTGCCTGGAGTGCCGGCGTGAATGAGCAGTTCTTC
CDR3aa: CAWSAGVNEQFF

d_gene: -
abundance: -
v_gene: TRBV12-2
j_gene: TRBJ2-7
CDR3nt: TGTGCAAGTCGCTTCGGCCAGACCTACGAGCAGTACTTC
CDR3aa: CASRFGQTYEQYF

d_gene: TRBD1
abundance: -
v_gene: TRBV11-1
j_gene: TRBJ2-1
CDR3nt: TGTGCCAGCAGCCCAGGACAGGGGAAACCCCTCTCCTACAATGAGCAGTTCTTC
CDR3aa: CASSPGQGKPLSYNEQFF

d_gene: TRBD1
abundance: -
v_gene: TRBV2
j_gene: TRBJ1-3
CDR3nt: TGTGCCAGCAGTGAAGCAACAGGGGCTGGAAACACCATATATTTT
CDR3aa: CASSEATGAGNTIYF

d_gene: -
abundance: -
v_gene: TRBV6-6
j_gene: TRBJ1-2
CDR3nt: TGTGCCAGCAGTCGCTTTGGTTCGGATGGCTACACCTTC
CDR3aa: CASSRFGSDGYTF

d_gene: -
abundance: -
v_gene: TRBV11-2
j_gene: TRBJ2-2
CDR3nt: TGTGCCAGCAGCTCCCCCCGGACCGGGGAGCTGTTTTTT
CDR3aa: CASSSPRTGELFF

d_gene: -
abundance: -
v_gene: TRBV18
j_gene: TRBJ2-1
CDR3nt: TGTGCCAGCTCACCCTACCGCAGCTCCTACAATGAGCAGTTCTTC
CDR3aa: CASSPYRSSYNEQFF

d_gene: -
abundance: -
v_gene: TRBV11-3
j_gene: TRBJ2-2
CDR3nt: TGTGCCAGCAGCTTGGTTCAGTCTGGGGAGCTGTTTTTT
CDR3aa: CASSLVQSGELFF

d_gene: -
abundance: -
v_gene: TRBV5-8
j_gene: TRBJ2-1
CDR3nt: TGTGCCAGCAGCTTGGGCCTTCTTCATAGCAATGAGCAGTTCTTC
CDR3aa: CASSLGLLHSNEQFF

d_gene: -
abundance: -
v_gene: TRBV6-6
j_gene: TRBJ2-2
CDR3nt: TGTGCCAGCAGTTACTCGGGTACCAAGAACACCGGGGAGCTGTTTTTT
CDR3aa: CASSYSGTKNTGELFF

d_gene: -
abundance: once
v_gene: TRBV6-5
j_gene: TRBJ1-3
CDR3nt: TGTGCCAGCAGTTACTCAGGTTCCTCTGGAAACACCATATATTTT
CDR3aa: CASSYSGSSGNTIYF

d_gene: -
abundance: -
v_gene: TRBV6-5
j_gene: TRBJ2-1
CDR3nt: TGTGCCAGCAGTTACAACCGATACAATGAGCAGTTCTTC
CDR3aa: CASSYNRYNEQFF

d_gene: -
abundance: -
v_gene: TRBV15
j_gene: TRBJ2-7
CDR3nt: TGTGCCACCAGCAGAGATAGGGGGAACAGCCACGAGCAGTACTTC
CDR3aa: CATSRDRGNSHEQYF

d_gene: -
abundance: -
v_gene: TRBV18
j_gene: TRBJ1-4
CDR3nt: TGTGCCAGCTCACCACGAGGGGGGACTAATGAAAAACTGTTTTTT
CDR3aa: CASSPRGGTNEKLFF

d_gene: TRBD1
abundance: once
v_gene: TRBV5-4
j_gene: TRBJ2-3
CDR3nt: TGTGCCAGCAGCAGACAGGGGGAGAAGACAGATACGCAGTATTTT
CDR3aa: CASSRQGEKTDTQYF

d_gene: -
abundance: few
v_gene: TRBV6-5
j_gene: TRBJ2-1
CDR3nt: TGTGCCAGCAGTAGGGGCAATGAGCAGTTCTTC
CDR3aa: CASSRGNEQFF

d_gene: -
abundance: -
v_gene: TRBV30
j_gene: TRBJ1-3
CDR3nt: TGTGCCGGCATGAGCTCTGGAAACACCATATATTTT
CDR3aa: CAGMSSGNTIYF

d_gene: TRBD1
abundance: -
v_gene: TRBV5-1
j_gene: TRBJ2-2
CDR3nt: TGCGCCAGCAGCTTGGTACCGACAGGGGGCACCGGGGAGCTGTTTTTT
CDR3aa: CASSLVPTGGTGELFF

d_gene: -
abundance: -
v_gene: TRBV28
j_gene: TRBJ1-4
CDR3nt: TGTGCCAGCAGTTCGCGAGGGGCAACTAATGAAAAACTGTTTTTT
CDR3aa: CASSSRGATNEKLFF

d_gene: -
abundance: few
v_gene: TRBV4-1
j_gene: TRBJ1-2
CDR3nt: TGCGCCAGCAGCCAAGATTCGGGCAGTCGCTACACCTTC
CDR3aa: CASSQDSGSRYTF

d_gene: -
abundance: once
v_gene: TRBV7-9
j_gene: TRBJ2-5
CDR3nt: TGTGCCCTGGAGGGCCAAGAGACCCAGTACTTC
CDR3aa: CALEGQETQYF

d_gene: TRBD1
abundance: -
v_gene: TRBV27
j_gene: TRBJ1-5
CDR3nt: TGTGCCAGCAGTTGGCCAGGGGGACCCACATTTCAGCCCCAGCATTTT
CDR3aa: CASSWPGGPTFQPQHF

d_gene: -
abundance: -
v_gene: TRBV7-2
j_gene: TRBJ1-1
CDR3nt: TGTGCCAGCAGCCGGGCGGCAGAGCTAAACGGGGCTTTCTTT
CDR3aa: CASSRAAELNGAFF

d_gene: -
abundance: once
v_gene: TRBV2
j_gene: TRBJ2-5
CDR3nt: TGTGCCAGCAGTTTGCCGGGACTTCAGTACCAAGAGACCCAGTACTTC
CDR3aa: CASSLPGLQYQETQYF

d_gene: -
abundance: -
v_gene: TRBV30
j_gene: TRBJ1-3
CDR3nt: TGTGCCTGGAGTGTAGTAATAAGCTCTGGAAACACCATATATTTT
CDR3aa: CAWSVVISSGNTIYF

d_gene: -
abundance: -
v_gene: TRBV15
j_gene: TRBJ1-4
CDR3nt: TGTGCCACCAGCAGAGATCTTACAGATGAAAAACTGTTTTTT
CDR3aa: CATSRDLTDEKLFF

d_gene: -
abundance: -
v_gene: TRBV11-2
j_gene: TRBJ2-7
CDR3nt: TGTGCCAGCAGCGTACTATGGACTGGGCTCTACGAGCAGTACTTC
CDR3aa: CASSVLWTGLYEQYF

d_gene: -
abundance: once
v_gene: TRBV5-4
j_gene: TRBJ1-4
CDR3nt: TGTGCCAGCAGCTTGGGAGGGACTAATGAAAAACTGTTTTTT
CDR3aa: CASSLGGTNEKLFF

d_gene: TRBD1
abundance: -
v_gene: TRBV7-6
j_gene: TRBJ2-7
CDR3nt: TGTGCCAGCAGCCCCGAGGGGGCTAGCTACAGCTCCTACGAGCAGTACTTC
CDR3aa: CASSPEGASYSSYEQYF

d_gene: -
abundance: -
v_gene: TRBV5-4
j_gene: TRBJ2-7
CDR3nt: TGTGCCAGCAGCTCCCAACCGGGCCTCCCTTCCTACGAGCAGTACTTC
CDR3aa: CASSSQPGLPSYEQYF

d_gene: TRBD1
abundance: once
v_gene: TRBV19
j_gene: TRBJ1-6
CDR3nt: TGTGCCAGTAGTATGGGGGACAGGGGGTCACCCCTCCACTTT
CDR3aa: CASSMGDRGSPLHF

d_gene: TRBD2
abundance: -
v_gene: TRBV9
j_gene: TRBJ2-5
CDR3nt: TGTGCCAGCAGCGTAGGGGATAGCGGGAAACAAGAGACCCAGTACTTC
CDR3aa: CASSVGDSGKQETQYF